The source of this T cell receptor beta chain is a study of CD8+ T cells in alopecia areata. For the study at large: Tofacitinib therapy took 6 to 18 months; 6 months off drug came after.

This clone was recorded a few times. Its antigen is as yet unknown. The sample holds other DNA sequences that translate to the same CDR3. Germline-derived CDR1 and CDR2 are MNHEY and SMNVEV (reference sequence). CDR3 size: 19 residues. V lost 5 bases and J lost 3; bases outside the gene matches: 12. RNA was isolated and reverse transcribed to cDNA, the sequencing template. Method: immunoSEQ multiplex PCR; TCRdb's copy keeps in-frame clones and lacks some. The sample lists about 220,000 clones, more than 45% occurring once. Study-wide points: Sequencing of scalp samples also captures resident alphabeta T cells of normal skin. Compared with normal scalp, lesional scalp had higher clonality and more expanded CD8+ clones.

Stated treatment: oral pan-JAK inhibitor, 5-10 mg twice daily. Sequences were derived from CD4+ T cells sorted from blood, sampled at week 4, from a patient treated with tofacitinib. The receptor comes from a human donor with alopecia areata. V is TRBV27 and J is TRBJ2-6; 11 nucleotides agree with TRBD1. In DNA, the CDR3 is TGTGCCAGCAGTCCCAGGACAGGGGGCCGTTTGGGTGGGGCCAACGTCCTGACTTTC. Translation gives CASSPRTGGRLGGANVLTF.